Listed here are 23 T cell receptor beta chains from one sample, sequenced in a study of radiotherapy plus CTLA-4 blockade in lung cancer. Profiling relied on immunoSEQ multiplex PCR, and the TCRdb table lists in-frame clones only, not all of them. Of tens of thousands of clones in the sample, 80% to 90% were seen once. This sample comprised peripheral blood, obtained from a patient treated with radiotherapy plus ipilimumab. These receptor sequences come from a human donor with non-small cell lung cancer whose response to radiotherapy plus ipilimumab could not be evaluated.

V usage is TRBV27 and J usage is TRBJ2-7; 10 nucleotides align to TRBD1. V lost 5 bases to trimming and J lost 6 bases; unmatched junction nucleotides: 10. The CDR3 runs to 15 residues. Germline V gene data show CDR1 as MNHEY and CDR2 as SMNVEV (reference sequence). The CDR3 sequence: CASSPRTGGGSEQYF. The CDR3 DNA reads TGTGCCAGCAGTCCCCGGACAGGGGGAGGTAGCGAGCAGTACTTC.

The chain carries TRBV7-2 and TRBJ1-6; 8 nucleotides align to TRBD1. Germline-derived CDR1 and CDR2 are SGHTA and FQGNSA. The ends lost 1 base at V and 1 base at J; junction bases unmatched: 6. The CDR3 consists of 18 residues. CDR3 region: CASSLVHDRGSYNSPLHF. CDR3 bases: TGTGCCAGCAGCTTAGTCCACGACAGGGGTTCCTATAATTCACCCCTCCACTTT.

The chain carries TRBV5-1 and TRBJ1-2; tentatively, D is TRBD1 (5 bases). The CDR3 has 15 residues. Germline CDR1 and CDR2: SGHRS and YFSETQ. Trimming removed 1 base at V and 8 bases at J, with 18 bases between. CDR3 sequence: CASSLSQEGTYGYTF. The CDR3 DNA follows: TGCGCCAGCAGCTTGAGCCAGGAGGGGACCTACGGCTACACCTTC.

This clone appeared a single time. V and J are TRBV6-5 and TRBJ1-4; D perhaps matches TRBD1 (6 bases). The V and J ends lost 5 bases and 12 bases respectively, with 22 bases between them. The length of the CDR3 is 15 residues. Germline V gene data show CDR1 as MNHEY and CDR2 as SVGAGI. This CDR3 reads CASSGLGGASLELFF. CDR3 bases: TGTGCCAGCAGTGGCCTCGGGGGGGCCAGCTTAGAACTGTTTTTT.

This chain uses TRBV5-1 with TRBJ2-1; 11 bases map to TRBD2. The J segment lost 8 bases and the V segment lost 4 bases, leaving 8 bases of the junction unmatched. The CDR3 has 15 residues. Looked up from germline, CDR1 is SGHRS and CDR2 is YFSETQ. The DNA of the CDR3 is TGCGCCAGCAGCCCTACTAGCGGGAGATCGGATGAGCAGTTCTTC. Amino acids: CASSPTSGRSDEQFF. The entire variable domain, with the rest obtained from reference TRBV5-1 and TRBJ2-1, is as follows: KAGVTQTPRYLIKTRGQQVTLSCSPISGHRSVSWYQQTPGQGLQFLFEYFSETQRNKGNFPGRFSGRQFSNSRSEMNVSTLELGDSALYLCASSPTSGRSDEQFFGPGTRLTVL.

The chain joins TRBV2 to TRBJ2-7, with no clear D. The CDR3 runs to 13 residues. Deletions cut 8 bases from V and 3 bases from J, with 14 bases between. Per germline, CDR1 SNHLY and CDR2 FYNNEI. The chain's CDR3 is CASHPNLYYEQYF. The CDR3 coding sequence is TGTGCCAGCCACCCTAATCTCTACTACGAGCAGTACTTC.

The CDR3 loop reads CASTSTGRNTGELFF. CDR3 nucleotides: TGTGCCAGCACCTCGACAGGGCGCAACACCGGGGAGCTGTTTTTT. This chain links TRBV7-2 with TRBJ2-2, with 7 bases aligning to TRBD1. The CDR3 runs 15 residues. V shed 7 bases and J 2 bases; nucleotides not matched to a gene: 7. CDR1 and CDR2 (germline): SGHTA, FQGNSA.

The rearrangement uses TRBV10-2 and TRBJ1-2; 8 nucleotides agree with TRBD1. The ends lost 5 bases at V and 7 bases at J; junction bases unmatched: 18. In germline, CDR1 is WSHSY, CDR2 SAAADI. The CDR3 runs 17 residues. CDR3 sequence reads: CASSRYLPGQVTGGYTF. CDR3 in DNA: TGCGCCAGCAGTAGATACCTCCCGGGACAGGTGACTGGTGGCTACACCTTC.

The chain combines TRBV5-1 with TRBJ1-1, with a weak D call TRBD1 (5 bases). The CDR3 contains 14 residues. Between the trimmed V and J ends, which lost 0 bases and 3 bases, there was a span of 9 bases. Germline CDR1 reads SGHRS; CDR2 reads YFSETQ. CDR3 sequence reads: CASSLGQGYTEAFF. The CDR3 nucleotides read TGCGCCAGCAGCTTGGGGCAGGGATACACTGAAGCTTTCTTT. Using reference TRBV5-1 and TRBJ1-1 for the parts outside the CDR3, the full variable domain is KAGVTQTPRYLIKTRGQQVTLSCSPISGHRSVSWYQQTPGQGLQFLFEYFSETQRNKGNFPGRFSGRQFSNSRSEMNVSTLELGDSALYLCASSLGQGYTEAFFGQGTRLTVV.

The chain recombines TRBV7-9 with TRBJ2-3; TRBD1 aligns across 10 bases. Germline V gene lookup returns CDR1 SEHNR and CDR2 FQNEAQ (reference sequence). V trimming: 11 bases; J trimming: 3 bases; junction bases outside the gene matches: 5. There are 13 residues in the CDR3. Here the CDR3 reads CASRDRGTDTQYF. CDR3 in DNA: TGTGCCTCCCGGGACAGGGGTACAGATACGCAGTATTTT.

The chain carries TRBV19 and TRBJ2-7; 10 bases are a match to TRBD1. V dropped 5 bases and J dropped 2; count of bases not matched to a gene: 3. The CDR3 extends over 14 amino acids. CDR1 and CDR2 (germline): LNHDA, SQIVND (reference sequence). The CDR3, as DNA: TGTGCCAGTAGTTGGGGGACAGGGGCCTACGAGCAGTACTTC. Translating gives CASSWGTGAYEQYF.

The chain links TRBV6-1 to TRBJ2-1, with D perhaps matching TRBD2 (6 bases). V lost 9 bases and J 0 bases, leaving 12 bases between the germline ends. CDR1 and CDR2 (germline): MNHNS, SASEGT. CDR3 length: 14 residues. The CDR3 DNA is TGTGCCAGAGGGAGGCGGGGCTCCTACAATGAGCAGTTCTTC. It yields the protein CARGRRGSYNEQFF.

The gene calls are TRBV5-1 and TRBJ2-1; TRBD2 is a possible D gene (5 bases). Per the germline V gene, CDR1 is SGHRS and CDR2 is YFSETQ. The CDR3 extends over 15 amino acids. V lost 0 bases and J lost 0, with 7 bases in between. CDR3 DNA sequence: TGCGCCAGCAGCTTGGGCGGGCCCTCCTACAATGAGCAGTTCTTC. Translation: CASSLGGPSYNEQFF.

The gene calls are TRBV9 and TRBJ2-1, with TRBD2 identical over 9 bases. CDR1 and CDR2 (germline): SGDLS, YYNGEE. This CDR3 spans 15 amino acids. Germline trimming cut 5 bases from V and 2 bases from J; bases unmatched to any gene: 5. Here the CDR3 DNA reads TGTGCCAGCAGGCCAGCGGGAGGCCCCTACAATGAGCAGTTCTTC. It encodes CASRPAGGPYNEQFF.

This clone was seen a few times. The gene calls are TRBV10-1 and TRBJ1-5; D remains unclear. CDR1 and CDR2 from the germline V gene are WNHNN and SYGVQD (reference sequence). V lost 3 bases and J lost 4, with 4 bases in between. CDR3 length: 12 amino acids. The CDR3 bases are TGCGCCAGCAGTGACGGGAATCAGCCCCAGCATTTT. Protein sequence: CASSDGNQPQHF.

The gene calls are TRBV20-1 and TRBJ1-2, with D hard to call. CDR3 length: 11 residues. The V gene's germline CDR1 is DFQATT and CDR2 SNEGSKA (reference sequence). V lost 3 bases to trimming and J lost 4 bases, with 6 bases between them. The CDR3 nucleotides read TGCAGTGCTAGCTTCCTCTATGGCTACACCTTC. It translates to CSASFLYGYTF.

The chain carries TRBV14 and TRBJ1-5, with D unclear. CDR1 and CDR2 from the germline V gene are SGHDN and FVKESK. CDR3 length: 14 amino acids. V lost 4 bases and J 2 bases, leaving 9 bases between the germline ends. DNA for the CDR3: TGTGCCAGCAGCCCTCTCTCGGGCAATCAGCCCCAGCATTTT. Translation: CASSPLSGNQPQHF.

Within the sample, this clone is medium-sized (0.01 to 0.1%). The chain carries TRBV6-5 and TRBJ2-7; D perhaps matches TRBD1 (5 bases). This CDR3 is 14 amino acids long. V lost 5 bases and J 2 bases, leaving 13 bases between the germline ends. The germline V gene encodes CDR1 MNHEY and CDR2 SVGAGI. The CDR3 DNA reads TGTGCCAGCAGTATCAACAGGCAAACCTACGAGCAGTACTTC. Translation gives CASSINRQTYEQYF.

This chain links TRBV21-1 with TRBJ2-3; the DNA was not used to check the table's D call, TRBD2. TRBV21-1 is given as a pseudogene. The CDR3 length is 14 residues. The CDR3 region has the DNA TGTGCCAGCAGGCGGGCACCTAGCACAGATACGCAGTATTTT. Protein product: CASRRAPSTDTQYF.

This clone appeared a single time. The rearrangement uses TRBV7-3 and TRBJ2-3, with D possibly matching TRBD2 (7 bases). CDR1 SGHTA and CDR2 FQGTGA come from the germline V gene. The V and J ends lost 2 bases and 1 base respectively, with 10 bases between them. CDR3 length equals 15 residues. The CDR3: CASSLGRGGTDTQYF. DNA for the CDR3: TGTGCCAGCAGCTTAGGGAGGGGGGGCACAGATACGCAGTATTTT.

The chain recombines TRBV2 with TRBJ2-7; D is undetermined. Germline V gene lookup returns CDR1 SNHLY and CDR2 FYNNEI. The CDR3 consists of 13 residues. CDR3 sequence reads: CATRHRSSYEQYF. As DNA, the CDR3 is TGTGCGACACGGCACCGAAGCTCCTACGAGCAGTACTTC.

This clone was found a few times. The CDR3 region has the DNA TGTGCCAGCAGCTTGGGGGAGGGGTTGGGGTCCGGCTACACCTTC. Translating it yields CASSLGEGLGSGYTF. The chain is built from TRBV5-5 and TRBJ1-2; a weak D match, TRBD1 (5 bases). This CDR3 comprises 15 residues. Trimming stripped 0 bases from V and 8 bases from J, with 17 bases between. The germline V gene has CDR1 SGHKS and CDR2 YYEKEE (reference sequence).

This chain joins TRBV6-6 and TRBJ2-1, with D possibly matching TRBD2 (6 bases). This CDR3 contains 14 residues. The germline V and J ends were trimmed by 11 bases and 0 bases, with 14 bases remaining between them. Germline V gene lookup returns CDR1 MNHNY and CDR2 SVGAGI (reference sequence). For the CDR3, the DNA is TGTGCCTCGGGGGTGGGGAGCTCCTACAATGAGCAGTTCTTC. Its translation is CASGVGSSYNEQFF.